Each of the 17 T cell receptor beta chains below was sequenced from the same sample in a study of shared clonotypes between healthy human individuals. The repertoire was sequenced with immunoSEQ multiplex PCR; TCRdb's copy has only in-frame clones and lacks some. The sample has fewer than 2.5 million clones, 93% seen once. Material: naive CD4+ T cells from PBMCs. The sample's subset: CD45RA+ positively selected. Receptors were obtained from a man between 18 and 35 years old in good health. Some clones in this sample may be carry-over from other donors' samples.

This chain uses TRBV5-1 with TRBJ2-2; 9 bases agree with TRBD1. The V and J ends lost 4 bases and 4 bases, in that order; junction bases with no gene match: 8. This CDR3 contains 16 residues. The germline CDR1 and CDR2 sequences are SGHRS and YFSETQ. The CDR3 protein is CASSISGTGPTGELFF. The CDR3, as DNA: TGCGCCAGCAGCATTTCCGGGACAGGGCCCACCGGGGAGCTGTTTTTT. Based on the CDR3 plus reference TRBV5-1 and TRBJ2-2, the full variable domain is KAGVTQTPRYLIKTRGQQVTLSCSPISGHRSVSWYQQTPGQGLQFLFEYFSETQRNKGNFPGRFSGRQFSNSRSEMNVSTLELGDSALYLCASSISGTGPTGELFFGEGSRLTVL.

About this clone: In the same sample, other DNA sequences code for this CDR3. J is TRBJ2-7 and V is TRBV18, with TRBD1 as a possible D gene (6 bases). Per germline, CDR1 KGHSH and CDR2 LQKENI. Trimming left V 3 bases short and J 3 bases short, with 9 bases between. The CDR3 has 13 amino acids. Here the CDR3 reads CASSPGQLYEQYF. The CDR3 bases are TGTGCCAGCTCACCCGGACAGCTCTACGAGCAGTACTTC.

The chain carries TRBV28 and TRBJ1-3; D is uncertain. V gave up 3 bases and J gave up 6 bases, with 9 bases separating them. CDR3 size: 13 residues. In germline, CDR1 is MDHEN, CDR2 SYDVKM. The CDR3 DNA reads TGTGCCAGCAGTTTGGTACAAGAAAACACCATATATTTT. Amino acid sequence: CASSLVQENTIYF.

The chain has TRBV5-1 and TRBJ1-2; D might be TRBD1 (5 bases). Germline lookup yields CDR1 SGHRS and CDR2 YFSETQ. The CDR3 runs to 17 residues. Deletions cut 0 bases from V and 3 bases from J, with 18 bases between. The CDR3 bases are TGCGCCAGCAGCTTGGCACCCCCAGCAGGGCTCGACTATGGCTACACCTTC. Encoded protein: CASSLAPPAGLDYGYTF.

The chain uses TRBV28 and TRBJ1-2; no clear D gene. The V gene lost 8 bases and the J gene lost 4 bases, with 32 bases spanning the gap. Germline CDR1 reads MDHEN; CDR2 reads SYDVKM. The CDR3 consists of 19 residues. As DNA, the CDR3 is TGTGCCAGCGAAGAAAGTCCTGGGGAACGGACCGTCCCTAGCTATGGCTACACCTTC. Amino acid sequence: CASEESPGERTVPSYGYTF.

The V call is TRBV19, the J call TRBJ2-2; D is unresolved. The CDR3 has 16 amino acids. CDR1 is LNHDA and CDR2 is SQIVND in the germline V gene (reference sequence). The V end was cut by 3 bases, the J end by 4 bases, with 15 bases between. In nucleotides, the CDR3 is TGTGCCAGTAGTATCCCCGCAGACGACGGCACCGGGGAGCTGTTTTTT. Protein: CASSIPADDGTGELFF.

The chain employs TRBV7-8 and TRBJ2-5; D gene uncertain. The DNA end is more similar to TRBJ2-7, so the J call may be wrong. The CDR3 is made up of 14 amino acids. Per germline, CDR1 SGHVS and CDR2 FQNEAQ. The CDR3 spells CASSSRTGTYEQYF. Written as DNA, the CDR3 is TGTGCCAGCAGCTCTCGGACGGGTACCTACGAGCAGTACTTC.

Concerning this clone: Other DNA sequences in this specimen translate into the identical CDR3. The rearrangement links TRBV4-3 to TRBJ1-5; no clear D gene. Trimming left V 0 bases short and J 0 bases short, with 6 bases between. The CDR3 is 15 residues long. Germline CDR1 LGHNA, CDR2 YSLEER. Here the CDR3 reads CASSQEAGSNQPQHF. For the CDR3, the DNA is TGCGCCAGCAGCCAAGAAGCAGGTAGCAATCAGCCCCAGCATTTT.

The CDR3 region is CASSHLRGASGNTIYF. CDR3 DNA sequence: TGTGCCAGCAGCCATCTGAGGGGGGCGTCTGGAAACACCATATATTTT. The chain employs TRBV5-6 and TRBJ1-3; D may be TRBD1 (6 bases). The length of the CDR3 is 16 residues. Germline CDR1 reads SGHDT; CDR2 reads YYEEEE. V dropped 4 bases and J dropped 1 base, with 15 bases sitting between them. Based on the CDR3 plus reference TRBV5-6 and TRBJ1-3, the full variable domain is DAGVTQSPTHLIKTRGQQVTLRCSPKSGHDTVSWYQQALGQGPQFIFQYYEEEERQRGNFPDRFSGHQFPNYSSELNVNALLLGDSALYLCASSHLRGASGNTIYFGEGSWLTVV.

Worth noting for this clone: Other DNA sequences from this sample encode an identical CDR3 as well. This sequence joins TRBV19 and TRBJ2-1; D is ambiguous. This CDR3 spans 15 amino acids. From germline, CDR1 is LNHDA and CDR2 SQIVND (reference sequence). Deletions cut 6 bases from V and 0 bases from J, with 12 bases between. CDR3 loop: CASSTGPSSYNEQFF. CDR3 nucleotides: TGTGCCAGTAGCACCGGACCCAGCTCCTACAATGAGCAGTTCTTC. Together with reference TRBV19 and TRBJ2-1, the CDR3 gives the full variable domain: DGGITQSPKYLFRKEGQNVTLSCEQNLNHDAMYWYRQDPGQGLRLIYYSQIVNDFQKGDIAEGYSVSREKKESFPLTVTSAQKNPTAFYLCASSTGPSSYNEQFFGPGTRLTVL.

The chain carries TRBV7-9 and TRBJ2-7; 7 nucleotides match TRBD1. The germline gives CDR1 SEHNR, CDR2 FQNEAQ (reference sequence). The CDR3 spans 16 residues. Germline trimming cut 0 bases from V and 1 base from J; bases unmatched to any gene: 6. This CDR3 is CASSLAVGQWSYEQYF. CDR3 coding DNA: TGTGCCAGCAGCTTAGCGGTGGGACAGTGGTCCTACGAGCAGTACTTC. The full variable domain, rest sourced from reference TRBV7-9 and TRBJ2-7, is DTGVSQNPRHKITKRGQNVTFRCDPISEHNRLYWYRQTLGQGPEFLTYFQNEAQLEKSRLLSDRFSAERPKGSFSTLEIQRTEQGDSAMYLCASSLAVGQWSYEQYFGPGTRLTVT.

The rearrangement uses TRBV30 and TRBJ2-7; 10 nucleotides agree with TRBD2. The V gene's germline CDR1 is GTSNPN and CDR2 SVGIG (reference sequence). The CDR3 runs to 17 residues. V was pared by 2 bases and J by 2 bases, with 12 bases of the junction left unmatched. CDR3 sequence: CAWSKGQIAGGPYEQYF. The CDR3, as DNA: TGTGCCTGGAGTAAGGGACAAATAGCGGGAGGACCCTACGAGCAGTACTTC.

The CDR3 protein is CASSSRGRGTDTQYF. The CDR3 nucleotides read TGTGCCAGCAGTTCCAGGGGGAGAGGCACAGATACGCAGTATTTT. This rearrangement joins TRBV28 to TRBJ2-3, with 7 bases that match TRBD1. J was trimmed by 1 base and V by 4 bases; bases with no gene match: 5. The CDR3 is 15 amino acids. Germline lookup yields CDR1 MDHEN and CDR2 SYDVKM.

The V and J genes are TRBV28 and TRBJ1-5; a possible D gene is TRBD1 (5 bases). The length of the CDR3 is 15 residues. V lost 2 bases to trimming and J lost 2 bases, with 10 bases between them. Germline V gene data show CDR1 as MDHEN and CDR2 as SYDVKM. CDR3 coding DNA: TGTGCCAGCAGTTTAGGCAGGGATGGCAATCAGCCCCAGCATTTT. Its translation is CASSLGRDGNQPQHF. The whole variable domain, filled in from reference TRBV28 and TRBJ1-5, reads DVKVTQSSRYLVKRTGEKVFLECVQDMDHENMFWYRQDPGLGLRLIYFSYDVKMKEKGDIPEGYSVSREKKERFSLILESASTNQTSMYLCASSLGRDGNQPQHFGDGTRLSIL.

This chain uses TRBV7-2 with TRBJ2-1, with D perhaps TRBD1 (6 bases). This CDR3 has 14 amino acids. Germline CDR1 reads SGHTA; CDR2 reads FQGNSA. The germline V and J ends were trimmed by 3 bases and 4 bases, with 10 bases remaining between them. The CDR3 is CASSFDRSYNEQFF. CDR3 bases: TGTGCCAGCAGCTTCGACAGGAGTTACAATGAGCAGTTCTTC.

A few counts support this clone. The chain couples TRBV7-2 to TRBJ2-3; D is unresolved. The CDR3 spans 13 residues. The germline CDR1 and CDR2 sequences are SGHTA and FQGNSA. The V end was cut by 5 bases, the J end by 2 bases, with 8 bases between. For the CDR3, the DNA is TGTGCCAGCAGCCCCCGCCCCACAGATACGCAGTATTTT. As protein: CASSPRPTDTQYF.

J is TRBJ1-5 and V is TRBV6-6; 10 bases match TRBD1. CDR3 length: 16 residues. Germline CDR1 MNHNY, CDR2 SVGAGI (reference sequence). The V and J ends lost 6 bases and 5 bases, in that order; junction bases with no gene match: 10. The CDR3 here is CASRAGTGVGDQPQHF. The CDR3 bases are TGTGCCAGCAGAGCCGGGACAGGGGTTGGGGATCAGCCCCAGCATTTT.